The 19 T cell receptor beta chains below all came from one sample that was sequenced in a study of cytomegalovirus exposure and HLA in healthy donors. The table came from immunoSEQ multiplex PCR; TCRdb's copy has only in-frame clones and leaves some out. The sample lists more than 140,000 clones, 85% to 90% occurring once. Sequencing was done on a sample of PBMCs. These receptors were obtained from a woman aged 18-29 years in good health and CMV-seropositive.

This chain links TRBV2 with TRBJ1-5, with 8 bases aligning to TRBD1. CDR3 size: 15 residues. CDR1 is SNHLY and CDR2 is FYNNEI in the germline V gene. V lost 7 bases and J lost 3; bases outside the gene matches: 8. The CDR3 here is CASTETGGVNQPQHF. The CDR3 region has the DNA TGTGCCAGCACCGAAACAGGGGGGGTCAATCAGCCCCAGCATTTT.

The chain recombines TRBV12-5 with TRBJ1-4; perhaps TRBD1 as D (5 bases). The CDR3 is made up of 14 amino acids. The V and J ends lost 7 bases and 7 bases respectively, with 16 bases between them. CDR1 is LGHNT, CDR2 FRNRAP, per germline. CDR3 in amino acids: CASASGVESEKLFF. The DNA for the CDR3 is TGTGCTAGTGCCTCGGGGGTGGAGAGTGAAAAACTGTTTTTT.

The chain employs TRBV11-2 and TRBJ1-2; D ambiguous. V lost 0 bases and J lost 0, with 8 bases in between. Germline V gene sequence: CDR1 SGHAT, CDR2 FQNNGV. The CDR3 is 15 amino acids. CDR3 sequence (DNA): TGTGCCAGCAGCTTAGATCACATCGCTAACTATGGCTACACCTTC. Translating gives CASSLDHIANYGYTF.

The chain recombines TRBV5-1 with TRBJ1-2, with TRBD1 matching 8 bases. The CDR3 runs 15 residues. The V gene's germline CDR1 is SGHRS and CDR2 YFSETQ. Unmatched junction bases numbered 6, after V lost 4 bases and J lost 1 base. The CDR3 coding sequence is TGCGCCAGCAGCCTGGGACAGGCTAATAACTATGGCTACACCTTC. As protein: CASSLGQANNYGYTF.

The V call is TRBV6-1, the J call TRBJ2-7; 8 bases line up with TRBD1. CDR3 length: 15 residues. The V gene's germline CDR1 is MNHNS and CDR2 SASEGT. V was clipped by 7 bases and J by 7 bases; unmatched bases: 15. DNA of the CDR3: TGTGCCAGCATATGGGCGCAGGGGGCGTCGTTGGAGCAGTACTTC. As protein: CASIWAQGASLEQYF.

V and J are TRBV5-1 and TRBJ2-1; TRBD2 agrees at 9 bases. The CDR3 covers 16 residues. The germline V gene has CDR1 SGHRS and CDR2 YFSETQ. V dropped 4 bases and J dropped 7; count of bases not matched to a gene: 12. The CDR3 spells CASSPWWASGNNEQFF. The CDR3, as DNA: TGCGCCAGCAGCCCATGGTGGGCTAGCGGGAATAATGAGCAGTTCTTC.

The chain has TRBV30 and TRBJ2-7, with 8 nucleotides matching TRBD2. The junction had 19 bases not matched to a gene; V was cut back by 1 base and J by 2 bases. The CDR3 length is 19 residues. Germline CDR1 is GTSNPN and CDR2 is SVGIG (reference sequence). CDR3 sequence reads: CAWSAFPGQREFPPYEQYF. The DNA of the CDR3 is TGTGCCTGGAGTGCCTTCCCGGGTCAGCGGGAGTTTCCGCCCTACGAGCAGTACTTC.

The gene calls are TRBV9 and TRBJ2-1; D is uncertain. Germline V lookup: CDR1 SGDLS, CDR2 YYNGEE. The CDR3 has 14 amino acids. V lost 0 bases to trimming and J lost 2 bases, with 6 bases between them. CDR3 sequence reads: CASSVGGPYNEQFF. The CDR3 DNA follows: TGTGCCAGCAGCGTAGGCGGTCCCTACAATGAGCAGTTCTTC.

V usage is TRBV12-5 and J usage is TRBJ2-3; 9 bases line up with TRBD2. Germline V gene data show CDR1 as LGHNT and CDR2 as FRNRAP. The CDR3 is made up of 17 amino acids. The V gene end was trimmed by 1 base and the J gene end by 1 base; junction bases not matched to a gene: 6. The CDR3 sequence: CASGLGRLAEGTDTQYF. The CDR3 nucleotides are TGTGCTAGTGGTTTGGGACGACTAGCGGAGGGCACAGATACGCAGTATTTT.

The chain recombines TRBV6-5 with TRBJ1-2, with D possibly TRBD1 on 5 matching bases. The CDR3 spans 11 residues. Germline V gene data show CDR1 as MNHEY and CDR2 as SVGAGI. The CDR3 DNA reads TGTCCTTGGGGGGGGGACTATGGCTACACCTTC. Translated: CPWGGDYGYTF.

The CDR3: CASALRAPYEQYF. The CDR3 DNA reads as TGTGCCAGTGCACTGAGGGCCCCCTACGAGCAGTACTTC. V is TRBV19 and J is TRBJ2-7, with D perhaps TRBD2 (5 bases). Germline values: CDR1 LNHDA, CDR2 SQIVND (reference sequence). V lost 8 bases to trimming and J lost 2 bases, with 13 bases between them. The CDR3 has 13 amino acids. The full variable domain, its missing parts supplied by reference TRBV19 and TRBJ2-7, is DGGITQSPKYLFRKEGQNVTLSCEQNLNHDAMYWYRQDPGQGLRLIYYSQIVNDFQKGDIAEGYSVSREKKESFPLTVTSAQKNPTAFYLCASALRAPYEQYFGPGTRLTVT.

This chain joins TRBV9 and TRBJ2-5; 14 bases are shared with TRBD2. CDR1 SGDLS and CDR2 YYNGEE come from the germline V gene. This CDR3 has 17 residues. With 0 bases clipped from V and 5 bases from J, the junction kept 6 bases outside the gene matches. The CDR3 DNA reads TGTGCCAGCAGCGTAGAGGGACTAGCGGGAGTACGGGAGACCCAGTACTTC. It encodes CASSVEGLAGVRETQYF.

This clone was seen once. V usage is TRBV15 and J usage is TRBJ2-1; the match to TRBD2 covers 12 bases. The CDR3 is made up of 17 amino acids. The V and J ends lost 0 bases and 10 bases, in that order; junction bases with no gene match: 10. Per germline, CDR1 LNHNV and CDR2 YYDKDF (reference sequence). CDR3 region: CATSRDQASGRVGEQFF. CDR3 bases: TGTGCCACCAGCAGAGATCAGGCTAGCGGGAGGGTCGGGGAGCAGTTCTTC.

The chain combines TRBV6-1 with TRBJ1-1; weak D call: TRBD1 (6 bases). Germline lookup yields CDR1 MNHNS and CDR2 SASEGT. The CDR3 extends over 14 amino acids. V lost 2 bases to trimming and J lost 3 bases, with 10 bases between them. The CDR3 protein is CASSERKGDTEAFF. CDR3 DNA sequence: TGTGCCAGCAGTGAACGTAAGGGGGACACTGAAGCTTTCTTT.

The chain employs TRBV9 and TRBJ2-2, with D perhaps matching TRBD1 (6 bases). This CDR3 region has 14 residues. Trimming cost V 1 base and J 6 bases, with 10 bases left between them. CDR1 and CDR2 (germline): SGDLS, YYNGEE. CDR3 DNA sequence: TGTGCCAGCAGCGTAAAGGGGGTCTCCGGGGAGCTGTTTTTT. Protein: CASSVKGVSGELFF.

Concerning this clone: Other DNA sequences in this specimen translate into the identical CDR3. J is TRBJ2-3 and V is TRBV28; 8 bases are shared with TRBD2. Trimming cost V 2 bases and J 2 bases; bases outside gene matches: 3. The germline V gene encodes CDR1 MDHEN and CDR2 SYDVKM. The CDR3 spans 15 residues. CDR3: CASSLAGGHTDTQYF. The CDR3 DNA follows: TGTGCCAGCAGTTTAGCGGGAGGTCACACAGATACGCAGTATTTT.

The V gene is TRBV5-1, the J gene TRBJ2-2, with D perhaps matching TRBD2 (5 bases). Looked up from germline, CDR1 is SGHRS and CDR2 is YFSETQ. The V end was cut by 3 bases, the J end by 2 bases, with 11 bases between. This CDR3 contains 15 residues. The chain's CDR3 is CASSSDLLNTGELFF. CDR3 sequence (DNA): TGCGCCAGCAGCTCGGACTTATTAAACACCGGGGAGCTGTTTTTT.

The CDR3 sequence is CASSTEDLRGYEQYF. The CDR3 bases are TGTGCCAGCAGCACCGAGGACCTTCGGGGTTACGAGCAGTACTTC. The chain combines TRBV11-2 with TRBJ2-7; TRBD2 is a possible D gene (5 bases). Germline CDR1 is SGHAT and CDR2 is FQNNGV. The CDR3 spans 15 residues. The germline V and J ends were trimmed by 5 bases and 4 bases, with 18 bases remaining between them. Variable domain in full (rest from reference TRBV11-2 and TRBJ2-7): EAGVAQSPRYKIIEKRQSVAFWCNPISGHATLYWYQQILGQGPKLLIQFQNNGVVDDSQLPKDRFSAERLKGVDSTLKIQPAKLEDSAVYLCASSTEDLRGYEQYFGPGTRLTVT.

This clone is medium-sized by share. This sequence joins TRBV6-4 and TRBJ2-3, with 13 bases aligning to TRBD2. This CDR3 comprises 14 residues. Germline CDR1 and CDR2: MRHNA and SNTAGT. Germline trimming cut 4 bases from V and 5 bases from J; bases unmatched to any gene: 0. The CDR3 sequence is CASSGLAGGDTQYF. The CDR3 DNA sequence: TGTGCCAGCAGTGGACTAGCGGGAGGAGATACGCAGTATTTT.